This is a list of T cell receptor beta chains from one sample in a study of T-cell memory formation after mild COVID-19. TCRdb ran MiXCR on the 5' RACE reads and lists one entry per CDR3 protein. The sample shows approximately 350,000 distinct CDR3 sequences, roughly 14% of them seen only once. Material: PBMCs or a T cell subset sorted from them (not recorded which). The receptor source for this set is a man in his late teens or twenties who had mild COVID-19 (a few samples of this study predate the infection). Cell type and time point are not known. Each CDR3 is given with its conserved first and last residue. D genes are given only for firm matches. Where a row states a size, it is once, few, many or the class of an expanded clone; other rows omit it.

V: TRBV18
D: NA
size: many
J: TRBJ2-2
CDR3: CASSPRTGELFF
DNA: TGTGCCAGCTCACCACGCACCGGGGAGCTGTTTTTT

V: TRBV11-2
D: NA
size: NA
J: TRBJ2-5
CDR3: CASSSGRTGTETQYF
DNA: TGTGCCAGCAGTAGCGGCCGGACAGGAACCGAGACCCAGTACTTC

V: TRBV20-1
D: NA
size: few
J: TRBJ1-5
CDR3: CSARVSNNQPQHF
DNA: TGCAGTGCTAGAGTGAGCAACAATCAGCCCCAGCATTTT

V: TRBV6-5
D: NA
size: few
J: TRBJ1-3
CDR3: CASSTGGTNTIYF
DNA: TGTGCCAGCAGTACGGGGGGGACAAACACCATATATTTT

V: TRBV6-5
D: NA
size: few
J: TRBJ1-5
CDR3: CASSPRTGAYSNQPQHF
DNA: TGTGCCAGCAGCCCGAGGACGGGTGCCTATAGCAATCAGCCCCAGCATTTT

V: TRBV11-2
D: NA
size: NA
J: TRBJ1-1
CDR3: CASSLESRGEAFF
DNA: TGTGCCAGCAGCTTAGAGAGCAGGGGTGAAGCTTTCTTT

V: TRBV5-1
D: NA
size: NA
J: TRBJ2-5
CDR3: CASSLGTAGQETQYF
DNA: TGCGCCAGCAGCTTAGGAACCGCCGGGCAAGAGACCCAGTACTTC

V: TRBV4-3
D: NA
size: once
J: TRBJ2-1
CDR3: CASSHLVTPYNEQFF
DNA: TGCGCCAGCAGCCACCTCGTAACCCCCTACAATGAGCAGTTCTTC

V: TRBV6-5
D: TRBD1
size: NA
J: TRBJ1-6
CDR3: CASSSWDRDSPLHF
DNA: TGTGCCAGCAGTTCTTGGGACAGGGATTCACCCCTCCACTTT

V: TRBV12-3/TRBV12-4
D: TRBD2
size: NA
J: TRBJ2-5
CDR3: CARSARLASQETQYF
DNA: TGTGCCAGAAGTGCCCGACTAGCGAGTCAAGAGACCCAGTACTTC

V: TRBV11-3
D: NA
size: NA
J: TRBJ2-2
CDR3: CASSLDHGPPNTGELFF
DNA: TGTGCCAGCAGCTTAGATCACGGGCCCCCGAACACCGGGGAGCTGTTTTTT

V: TRBV5-1
D: TRBD1
size: many
J: TRBJ1-1
CDR3: CASSDGTGLMNTEAFF
DNA: TGCGCCAGCAGCGACGGGACAGGTCTCATGAACACTGAAGCTTTCTTT

V: TRBV6-2/TRBV6-3
D: NA
size: NA
J: TRBJ2-1
CDR3: CASSLLPRGGPYNEQFF
DNA: TGTGCCAGCAGTTTACTCCCCCGTGGGGGCCCCTACAATGAGCAGTTCTTC

V: TRBV29-1
D: TRBD2
size: NA
J: TRBJ2-4
CDR3: CSARGENIQYF
DNA: TGCAGCGCCCGGGGGGAAAACATTCAGTACTTC

V: TRBV4-2
D: NA
size: NA
J: TRBJ2-6
CDR3: CASSQDHRYSGANVLTF
DNA: TGTGCCAGCAGCCAAGATCACAGATACTCTGGGGCCAACGTCCTGACTTTC

V: TRBV29-1
D: NA
size: few
J: TRBJ2-5
CDR3: CSGNVAETQYF
DNA: TGCAGCGGCAACGTGGCAGAGACCCAGTACTTC

V: TRBV24-1
D: NA
size: few
J: TRBJ2-1
CDR3: CATSAGGPGNEQFF
DNA: TGTGCCACCAGTGCCGGGGGGCCGGGCAATGAGCAGTTCTTC

V: TRBV5-6
D: NA
size: few
J: TRBJ2-5
CDR3: CASSLMGHETQYF
DNA: TGTGCCAGCAGCTTGATGGGGCACGAGACCCAGTACTTC

V: TRBV4-3
D: NA
size: few
J: TRBJ2-3
CDR3: CASSQPGVTDTQYF
DNA: TGCGCCAGCAGCCAACCAGGGGTCACAGATACGCAGTATTTT

V: TRBV7-9
D: TRBD1
size: few
J: TRBJ1-1
CDR3: CASNRQGGVTEAFF
DNA: TGTGCCAGCAACCGACAGGGGGGAGTCACTGAAGCTTTCTTT

V: TRBV7-2
D: TRBD1
size: few
J: TRBJ1-3
CDR3: CASSPQGIPGNTIYF
DNA: TGTGCCAGCAGCCCACAGGGGATCCCTGGAAACACCATATATTTT

V: TRBV6-5
D: TRBD2
size: NA
J: TRBJ2-3
CDR3: CASSYLAGVPGTDTQYF
DNA: TGTGCCAGCAGTTACCTAGCGGGGGTGCCAGGCACAGATACGCAGTATTTT

V: TRBV9
D: TRBD2
size: NA
J: TRBJ2-2
CDR3: CASSVERGVNTGELFF
DNA: TGTGCCAGCAGCGTTGAGCGGGGGGTCAACACCGGGGAGCTGTTTTTT

V: TRBV7-2
D: TRBD2
size: NA
J: TRBJ2-1
CDR3: CASSPWSGGVGYEQFF
DNA: TGTGCCAGCAGCCCATGGAGCGGGGGGGTCGGGTATGAGCAGTTCTTC